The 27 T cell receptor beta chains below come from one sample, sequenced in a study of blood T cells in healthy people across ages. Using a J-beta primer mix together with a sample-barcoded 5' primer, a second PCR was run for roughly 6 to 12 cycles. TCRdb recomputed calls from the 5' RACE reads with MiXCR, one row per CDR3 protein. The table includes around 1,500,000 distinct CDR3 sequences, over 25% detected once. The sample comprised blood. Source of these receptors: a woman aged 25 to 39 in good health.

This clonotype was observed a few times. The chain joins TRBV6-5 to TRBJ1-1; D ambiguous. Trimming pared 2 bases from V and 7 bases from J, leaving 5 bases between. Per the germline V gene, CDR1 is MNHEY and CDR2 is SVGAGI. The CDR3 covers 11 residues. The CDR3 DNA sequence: TGTGCCAGCAGTTACGTGGGTGAAGCTTTCTTT. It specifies CASSYVGEAFF.

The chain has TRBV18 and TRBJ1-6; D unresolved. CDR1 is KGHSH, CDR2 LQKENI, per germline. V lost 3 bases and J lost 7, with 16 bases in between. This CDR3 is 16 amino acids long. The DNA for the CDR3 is TGTGCCAGCTCACCGTTGCCAGAGGGTAGGAATTCACCCCTCCACTTT. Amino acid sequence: CASSPLPEGRNSPLHF.

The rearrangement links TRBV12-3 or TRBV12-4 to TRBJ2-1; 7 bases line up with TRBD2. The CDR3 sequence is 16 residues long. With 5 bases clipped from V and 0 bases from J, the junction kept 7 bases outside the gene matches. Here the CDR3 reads CASSSPGRSSYNEQFF. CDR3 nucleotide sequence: TGTGCCAGCAGTAGCCCCGGGAGGTCCTCCTACAATGAGCAGTTCTTC.

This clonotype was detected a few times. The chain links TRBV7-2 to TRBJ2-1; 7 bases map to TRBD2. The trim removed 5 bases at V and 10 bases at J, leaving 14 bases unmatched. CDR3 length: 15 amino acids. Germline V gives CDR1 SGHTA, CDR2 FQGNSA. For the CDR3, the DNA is TGTGCCAGCAGCCTCCAGTTAGAAAGCGGGATGGAGCAGTTCTTC. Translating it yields CASSLQLESGMEQFF. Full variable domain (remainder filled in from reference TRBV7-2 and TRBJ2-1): GAGVSQSPSNKVTEKGKDVELRCDPISGHTALYWYRQSLGQGLEFLIYFQGNSAPDKSGLPSDRFSAERTGGSVSTLTIQRTQQEDSAVYLCASSLQLESGMEQFFGPGTRLTVL.

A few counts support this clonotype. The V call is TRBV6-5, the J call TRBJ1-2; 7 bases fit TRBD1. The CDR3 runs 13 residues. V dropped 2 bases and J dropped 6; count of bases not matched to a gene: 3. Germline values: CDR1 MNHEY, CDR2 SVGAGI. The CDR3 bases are TGTGCCAGCAGTTACCTACAGGGGAATGGCTACACCTTC. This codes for CASSYLQGNGYTF.

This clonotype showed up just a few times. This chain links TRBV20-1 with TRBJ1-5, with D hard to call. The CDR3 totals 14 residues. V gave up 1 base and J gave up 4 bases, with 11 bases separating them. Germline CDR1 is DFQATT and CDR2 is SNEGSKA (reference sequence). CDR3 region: CSARVRHNNQPQHF. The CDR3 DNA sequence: TGCAGTGCTAGAGTCAGGCATAATAATCAGCCCCAGCATTTT.

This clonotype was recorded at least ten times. CDR3 region: CSVEAQGSPSNEQFF. The DNA of the CDR3 is TGCAGCGTTGAAGCTCAGGGCAGTCCGTCCAATGAGCAGTTCTTC. The V call is TRBV29-1, the J call TRBJ2-1; maybe TRBD1 (5 bases). V lost 1 base to trimming and J lost 6 bases, with 16 bases between them. CDR3 length: 15 amino acids. Germline CDR1 is SQVTM and CDR2 is ANQGSEA.

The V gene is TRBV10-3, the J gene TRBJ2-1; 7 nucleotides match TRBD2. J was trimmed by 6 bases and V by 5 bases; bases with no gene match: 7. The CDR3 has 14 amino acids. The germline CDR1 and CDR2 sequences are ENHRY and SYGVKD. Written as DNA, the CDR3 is TGTGCCATCAGTATCCTAGCGGAAATCAATGAGCAGTTCTTC. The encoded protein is CAISILAEINEQFF.

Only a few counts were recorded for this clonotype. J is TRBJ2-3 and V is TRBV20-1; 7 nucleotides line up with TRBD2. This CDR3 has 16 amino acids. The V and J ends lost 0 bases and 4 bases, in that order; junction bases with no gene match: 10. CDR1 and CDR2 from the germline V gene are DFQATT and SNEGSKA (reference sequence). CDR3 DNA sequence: TGCAGTGCTAGAGATCCTCGGACTAGTCTATCAGATACGCAGTATTTT. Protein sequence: CSARDPRTSLSDTQYF.

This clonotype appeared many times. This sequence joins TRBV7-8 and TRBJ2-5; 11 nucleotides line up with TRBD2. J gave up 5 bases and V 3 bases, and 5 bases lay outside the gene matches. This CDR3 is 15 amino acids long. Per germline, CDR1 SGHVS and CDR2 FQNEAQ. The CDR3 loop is CASSLELAGAETQYF. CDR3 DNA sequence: TGTGCCAGCAGCTTGGAACTAGCGGGAGCGGAGACCCAGTACTTC.

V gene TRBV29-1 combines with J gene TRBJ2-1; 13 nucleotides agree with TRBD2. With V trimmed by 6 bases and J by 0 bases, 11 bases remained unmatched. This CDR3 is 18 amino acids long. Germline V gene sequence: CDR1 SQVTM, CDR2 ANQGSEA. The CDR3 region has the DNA TGCAGCGTCTTGACTAGCGGGGGGCAAATTCTCTCCTACAATGAGCAGTTCTTC. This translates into CSVLTSGGQILSYNEQFF.

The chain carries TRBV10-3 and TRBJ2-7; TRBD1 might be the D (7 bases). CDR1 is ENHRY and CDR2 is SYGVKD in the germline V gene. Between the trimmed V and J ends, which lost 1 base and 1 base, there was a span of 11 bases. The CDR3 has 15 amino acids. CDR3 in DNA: TGTGCCATCAGTGAGTTGGAGGGGGCTTCCTACGAGCAGTACTTC. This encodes CAISELEGASYEQYF.

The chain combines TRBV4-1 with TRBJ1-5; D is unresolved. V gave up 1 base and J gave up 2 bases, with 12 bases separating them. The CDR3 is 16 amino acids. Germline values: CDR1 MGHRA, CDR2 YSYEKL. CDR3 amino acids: CASSQVGCWGNQPQHF. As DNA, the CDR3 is TGCGCCAGCAGCCAAGTCGGCTGCTGGGGCAATCAGCCCCAGCATTTT.

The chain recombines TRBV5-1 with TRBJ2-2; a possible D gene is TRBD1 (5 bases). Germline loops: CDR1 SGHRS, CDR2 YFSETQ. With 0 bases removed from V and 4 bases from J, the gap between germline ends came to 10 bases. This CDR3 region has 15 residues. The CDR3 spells CASSLAPGATGELFF. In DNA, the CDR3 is TGCGCCAGCAGCTTGGCCCCTGGGGCCACCGGGGAGCTGTTTTTT. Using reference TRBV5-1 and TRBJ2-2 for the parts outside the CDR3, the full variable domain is KAGVTQTPRYLIKTRGQQVTLSCSPISGHRSVSWYQQTPGQGLQFLFEYFSETQRNKGNFPGRFSGRQFSNSRSEMNVSTLELGDSALYLCASSLAPGATGELFFGEGSRLTVL.

CDR3 nucleotides: TGTGCCAGCAGTCTCACCGCGTACAATGAGCAGTACTTC. Its translation is CASSLTAYNEQYF. The chain joins TRBV27 to TRBJ2-5, with D uncertain. V lost 5 bases and J 11 bases, leaving 18 bases between the germline ends. Germline CDR1 is MNHEY and CDR2 is SMNVEV (reference sequence). The CDR3 contains 13 residues.

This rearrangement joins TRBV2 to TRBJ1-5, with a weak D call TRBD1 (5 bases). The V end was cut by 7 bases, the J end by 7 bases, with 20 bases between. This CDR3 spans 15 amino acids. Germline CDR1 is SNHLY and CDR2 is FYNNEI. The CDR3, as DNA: TGTGCCAGCACCAAAGGGACCCAAAATGGACAGCCCCAGCATTTT. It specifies CASTKGTQNGQPQHF.

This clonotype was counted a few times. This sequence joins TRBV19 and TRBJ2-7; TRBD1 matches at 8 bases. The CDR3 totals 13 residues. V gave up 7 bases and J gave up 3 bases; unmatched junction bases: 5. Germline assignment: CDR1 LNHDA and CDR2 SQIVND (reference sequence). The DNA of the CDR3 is TGTGCCAGTAAGGACAGGGCAAACTACGAGCAGTACTTC. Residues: CASKDRANYEQYF.

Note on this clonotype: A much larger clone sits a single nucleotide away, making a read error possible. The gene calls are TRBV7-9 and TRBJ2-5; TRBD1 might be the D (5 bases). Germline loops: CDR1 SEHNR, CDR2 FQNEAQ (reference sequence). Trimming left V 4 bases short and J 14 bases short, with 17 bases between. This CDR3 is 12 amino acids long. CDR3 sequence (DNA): TGTGCCAGCAGCTCACAGGTCTACGAGCATTACTTC. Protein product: CASSSQVYEHYF.

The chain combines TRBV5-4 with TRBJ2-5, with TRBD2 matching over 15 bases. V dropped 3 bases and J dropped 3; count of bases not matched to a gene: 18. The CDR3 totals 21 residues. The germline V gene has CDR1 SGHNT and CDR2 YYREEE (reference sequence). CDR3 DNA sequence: TGTGCCAGCAGCTCAACCACCGGGACTAGCGGGGGGTGCTATCCGAAAGAGACCCAGTACTTC. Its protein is CASSSTTGTSGGCYPKETQYF.

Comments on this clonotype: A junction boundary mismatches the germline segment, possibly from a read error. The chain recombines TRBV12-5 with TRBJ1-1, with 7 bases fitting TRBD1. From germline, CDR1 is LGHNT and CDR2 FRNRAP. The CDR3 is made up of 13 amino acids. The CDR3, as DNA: TGTGCTGGTGGTCCCACAGGGGCCACTGAAGCTTTCTTT. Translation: CAGGPTGATEAFF.

The CDR3 nucleotides read TGTGCCAGCACGACCGAAAGGAAAGGGTACACAGATACGCAGTATTTT. Its protein product is CASTTERKGYTDTQYF. This chain links TRBV6-2 or TRBV6-3 with TRBJ2-3; D is unresolved. Germline CDR1 is MNHEY and CDR2 is SVGEGT. V was pared by 7 bases and J by 2 bases, with 19 bases between. The CDR3 spans 16 residues.

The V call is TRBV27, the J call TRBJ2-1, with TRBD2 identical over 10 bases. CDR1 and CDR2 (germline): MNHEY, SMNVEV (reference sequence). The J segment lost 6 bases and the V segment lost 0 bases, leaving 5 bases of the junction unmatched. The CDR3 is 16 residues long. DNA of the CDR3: TGTGCCAGCAGTTTATCGGCGCTAGCGGGGGTCAATGAGCAGTTCTTC. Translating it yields CASSLSALAGVNEQFF.

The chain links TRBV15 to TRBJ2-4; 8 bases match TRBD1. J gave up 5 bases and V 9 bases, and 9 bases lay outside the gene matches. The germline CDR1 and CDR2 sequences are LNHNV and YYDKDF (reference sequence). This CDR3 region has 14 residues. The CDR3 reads CATRGPDRENIQYF. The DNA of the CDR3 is TGTGCCACGAGGGGTCCGGACAGGGAAAACATTCAGTACTTC.

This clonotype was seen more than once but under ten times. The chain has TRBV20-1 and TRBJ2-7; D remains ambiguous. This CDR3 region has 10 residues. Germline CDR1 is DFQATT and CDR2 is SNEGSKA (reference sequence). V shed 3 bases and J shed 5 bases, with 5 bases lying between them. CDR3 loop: CSASFNEQYF. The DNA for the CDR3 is TGCAGTGCTAGTTTCAACGAGCAGTACTTC.

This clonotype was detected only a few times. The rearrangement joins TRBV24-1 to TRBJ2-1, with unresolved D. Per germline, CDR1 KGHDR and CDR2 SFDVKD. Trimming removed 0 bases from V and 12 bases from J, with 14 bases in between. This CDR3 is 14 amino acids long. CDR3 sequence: CATSDLDPRGRQFF. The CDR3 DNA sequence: TGTGCCACCAGTGATTTGGACCCCCGCGGTAGGCAGTTCTTC.

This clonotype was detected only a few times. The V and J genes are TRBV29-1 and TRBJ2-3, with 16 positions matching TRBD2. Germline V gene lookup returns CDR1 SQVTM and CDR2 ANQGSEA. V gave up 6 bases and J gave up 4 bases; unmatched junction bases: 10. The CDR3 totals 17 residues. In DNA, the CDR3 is TGCAGCGTAGCCGGGACTAGCGGGGGGGTCCGCTCAGATACGCAGTATTTT. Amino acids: CSVAGTSGGVRSDTQYF.

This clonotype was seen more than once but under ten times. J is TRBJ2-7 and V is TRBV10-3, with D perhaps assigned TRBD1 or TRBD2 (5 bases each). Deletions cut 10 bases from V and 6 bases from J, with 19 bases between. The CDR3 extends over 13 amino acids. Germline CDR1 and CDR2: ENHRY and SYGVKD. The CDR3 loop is CASASGRESEQYF. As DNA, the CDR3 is TGTGCCAGTGCATCGGGACGGGAATCCGAGCAGTACTTC.